This TCR beta chain originates from a study of spatial heterogeneity in lung cancer. Study background: Detection consistently yielded more beta chains than alpha chains. Overall study findings and caveats: Higher tumor mutation counts went along with higher counts of expanded intratumoral alpha and beta TCRs.

MiXCR, applied by TCRdb to the 5' RACE reads, yields one record per CDR3 protein. This table holds fewer than 2,500 distinct CDR3 sequences, about two fifths found once. Per the germline V gene, CDR1 is KGHSH and CDR2 is LQKENI. The V end lost 3 bases, the J end lost 5 bases, and 28 bases lay between the germline ends. This CDR3 is built from 19 residues. By share, this clonotype ranks as large. Its specificity is not known. A library prepared for alpha chains yielded this beta chain as an off-target read; its size is of little meaning. Noted time point: sample taken at primary tumor resection. The clonotype comes from a male donor with early-stage non-small cell lung cancer. The V and J genes are TRBV18 and TRBJ2-5; possibly TRBD2 for D (6 bases). Sequenced material: lung tumor tissue, taken at surgery. CDR3 residues: CASSPIFLWEAERLETQYF. DNA of the CDR3: TGTGCCAGCTCACCTATTTTCCTTTGGGAGGCCGAAAGGTTGGAGACCCAGTACTTC.